The 16 T cell receptor beta chains presented below share a single source sample, sequenced in a study of blood T cell repertoires in COVID-19 (dated by TCRdb to 2018 to 2020). Receptor libraries were prepared by the immunoSEQ multiplex PCR assay. This immuneACCESS table, as held by TCRdb, lists in-frame sequences with V and J called but not all clones. Of the missing ones, under half trace to an unresolved V gene in checked studies; the others have no known cause. Across this sample there are 200,000 to 250,000 clones, with about four fifths seen only once. The biggest ten clones account for roughly 2% of the sample. Sequencing input: peripheral blood. The origin of the receptors is a man younger than 45 who had recovered from COVID-19.

This chain's CDR3 is CASSRGGAGTDTQYF. The CDR3 nucleotides read TGTGCCAGCAGCCGAGGGGGGGCCGGCACAGATACGCAGTATTTT. This rearrangement joins TRBV7-7 to TRBJ2-3; D is perhaps TRBD2 (7 bases). Germline V gene lookup returns CDR1 SSHAT and CDR2 FNYEAQ (reference sequence). The CDR3 runs to 15 residues. Trimming took off 5 bases at V and 1 base at J, with 13 bases between the two ends.

The gene calls are TRBV24-1 and TRBJ1-5, with a tentative D call TRBD1 (5 bases). V was clipped by 2 bases and J by 0 bases, with 13 bases between them. Germline CDR1 reads KGHDR; CDR2 reads SFDVKD. The CDR3 loop spans 17 amino acids. The CDR3 nucleotides are TGTGCCACCAGTGATTACCCGGGGGGGGATAGCAATCAGCCCCAGCATTTT. Translated: CATSDYPGGDSNQPQHF.

The CDR3 DNA follows: TGTGCCAGCAGCCTAACGGGACTAGCGGTTGAGCAGTTCTTC. Protein sequence: CASSLTGLAVEQFF. This sequence joins TRBV7-9 and TRBJ2-1; 11 nucleotides line up with TRBD2. CDR1 SEHNR and CDR2 FQNEAQ come from the germline V gene (reference sequence). V shed 5 bases, J shed 9 bases, and the junction held 6 bases outside the gene matches. The CDR3 covers 14 residues.

This clone was counted only a few times. This rearrangement joins TRBV12-3 or TRBV12-4 to TRBJ1-5; D might be TRBD1 (6 bases). The CDR3 covers 13 residues. V was shortened by 3 bases and J by 7 bases, with 10 bases between the two germline ends. The CDR3 coding sequence is TGTGCCAGCAGTTTGCGTCAGGGGCAGCCCCAGCATTTT. It codes for CASSLRQGQPQHF.

This chain connects TRBV19 to TRBJ2-3; D remains ambiguous. CDR1 and CDR2 (germline): LNHDA, SQIVND (reference sequence). The CDR3 runs to 12 residues. Trimming removed 5 bases at V and 3 bases at J, with 6 bases between. CDR3 nucleotides: TGTGCCAGTAGTCGCGGTACAGATACGCAGTATTTT. The encoded protein is CASSRGTDTQYF.

This clone was observed once. CDR3 loop: CASTVSRDRDYGYTF. CDR3 DNA: TGTGCCAGTACCGTTTCCCGGGACAGGGACTATGGCTACACCTTC. The rearrangement links TRBV19 to TRBJ1-2; 9 bases align to TRBD1. The J segment lost 3 bases and the V segment lost 7 bases, leaving 9 bases of the junction unmatched. CDR3 size: 15 residues. Germline-derived CDR1 and CDR2 are LNHDA and SQIVND (reference sequence).

The chain combines TRBV28 with TRBJ2-1; no firm D call. The CDR3 loop spans 16 amino acids. Trimming removed 3 bases at V and 5 bases at J, with 17 bases between. The germline CDR1 and CDR2 sequences are MDHEN and SYDVKM. The CDR3 sequence is CASSFFSLRFDNEQFF. The CDR3 region has the DNA TGTGCCAGCAGTTTTTTCTCCCTGAGGTTCGACAATGAGCAGTTCTTC.

The genes are TRBV10-3 and TRBJ1-1; D may be TRBD1 (5 bases). The CDR3 is 13 residues long. V lost 6 bases and J 6 bases, leaving 14 bases between the germline ends. In germline, CDR1 is ENHRY, CDR2 SYGVKD. This chain's CDR3 is CAISSDSLAEAFF. The CDR3 DNA follows: TGTGCCATCAGCTCAGACAGTCTGGCTGAAGCTTTCTTT.

The rearrangement links TRBV7-3 to TRBJ2-1, with 7 positions matching TRBD1. Germline V lookup: CDR1 SGHTA, CDR2 FQGTGA. V lost 2 bases, J lost 12 bases, and 10 bases stayed unmatched. The CDR3 runs to 14 residues. The DNA of the CDR3 is TGTGCCAGCAGCTTAGGGACCCAGGGGGAAGGGCAGTTCTTC. It specifies CASSLGTQGEGQFF.

V usage is TRBV5-5 and J usage is TRBJ1-2, with 7 bases lining up with TRBD1. The CDR3 consists of 14 residues. V gave up 5 bases and J gave up 7 bases; unmatched junction bases: 11. Germline V gene lookup returns CDR1 SGHKS and CDR2 YYEKEE (reference sequence). CDR3 loop: CASRARGQGLGYTF. CDR3 coding DNA: TGTGCCAGCAGGGCGAGGGGGCAGGGTCTTGGCTACACCTTC.

A few counts support this clone. This chain connects TRBV7-9 to TRBJ1-6, with D maybe TRBD1 (5 bases). This CDR3 region has 12 residues. Trimming shortened V by 4 bases and J by 12 bases, and 10 bases separated the two germline ends. CDR1 SEHNR and CDR2 FQNEAQ come from the germline V gene (reference sequence). The CDR3 region is CASSSDQGPLHF. The CDR3 nucleotides read TGTGCCAGCAGCTCCGATCAGGGACCCCTCCACTTT.

The chain joins TRBV7-8 to TRBJ2-1; D is ambiguous. Germline CDR1 and CDR2: SGHVS and FQNEAQ. The CDR3 covers 13 residues. Trimming stripped 1 base from V and 4 bases from J, with 5 bases between. This CDR3 reads CASSLGSYNEQFF. The CDR3 DNA follows: TGTGCCAGCAGCTTAGGCAGTTACAATGAGCAGTTCTTC. The variable domain in full, completed from reference TRBV7-8 and TRBJ2-1, reads GAGVSQSPRYKVAKRGQDVALRCDPISGHVSLFWYQQALGQGPEFLTYFQNEAQLDKSGLPSDRFFAERPEGSVSTLKIQRTQQEDSAVYLCASSLGSYNEQFFGPGTRLTVL.

The chain joins TRBV6-5 to TRBJ1-6, with a weak D call TRBD1 (5 bases). CDR1 and CDR2 from the germline V gene are MNHEY and SVGAGI. Trimming cost V 7 bases and J 10 bases, with 17 bases left between them. This CDR3 region has 14 residues. The CDR3: CASTYGQGGSPLHF. As DNA, the CDR3 is TGTGCCAGCACCTACGGGCAGGGTGGATCACCCCTCCACTTT.

To note about this clone: Other DNA sequences in this sample translate to the same CDR3. The gene calls are TRBV7-8 and TRBJ1-2, with 8 bases that match TRBD1. Looked up from germline, CDR1 is SGHVS and CDR2 is FQNEAQ. CDR3 length equals 13 residues. Trimming cost V 4 bases and J 4 bases; bases outside gene matches: 2. CDR3 in amino acids: CASSSDRGYGYTF. CDR3 nucleotide sequence: TGTGCCAGCAGCTCCGACAGGGGCTATGGCTACACCTTC.

With regard to this clone: The sample holds other DNA sequences that translate to the same CDR3. V usage is TRBV7-9 and J usage is TRBJ1-2; tentative D call: TRBD1 (5 bases). Germline CDR1 and CDR2: SEHNR and FQNEAQ (reference sequence). The CDR3 spans 12 residues. V lost 3 bases, J lost 5 bases, and 7 bases lay in between. Here the CDR3 reads CASSLGLYGYTF. In DNA, the CDR3 is TGTGCCAGCAGCTTGGGACTTTATGGCTACACCTTC.

The chain links TRBV19 to TRBJ1-1; D is unresolved. Germline V lookup: CDR1 LNHDA, CDR2 SQIVND (reference sequence). V lost 0 bases, J lost 7 bases, and 21 bases lay in between. This CDR3 has 17 amino acids. CDR3 amino acids: CASSIDLSAGIGLEAFF. CDR3 DNA sequence: TGTGCCAGTAGTATAGATCTATCGGCGGGGATTGGGCTTGAAGCTTTCTTT.